These 4 T cell receptor beta chains originate from one sample sequenced in a study of blood T cell repertoires in COVID-19. Profiled with immunoSEQ multiplex PCR; TCRdb holds only in-frame clones, not every one. The sample contains about 200,000 clones, around 85% of which appear only once. What was sequenced was peripheral blood. These receptors originate from a woman of 80 years or more with acute or convalescent COVID-19.

The J gene is TRBJ2-2, the V gene TRBV19, with D unclear. V gave up 8 bases and J gave up 5 bases, with 12 bases separating them. The CDR3 extends over 13 amino acids. From germline, CDR1 is LNHDA and CDR2 SQIVND (reference sequence). CDR3 DNA: TGTGCCAGTCCCAAAGCCGCTACCGGGGAGCTGTTTTTT. This sequence encodes CASPKAATGELFF.

This clone came up a few times. V and J are TRBV6-4 and TRBJ2-2, with D perhaps TRBD1 (5 bases). The CDR3 loop spans 15 amino acids. Germline CDR1 MRHNA, CDR2 SNTAGT. V was cut by 5 bases and J by 0 bases, with 10 bases left in between. The CDR3 coding sequence is TGTGCCAGCAGTCGGACGACAGCGAACACCGGGGAGCTGTTTTTT. It encodes CASSRTTANTGELFF.

The CDR3 coding sequence is TGCGCCAGCAGCTTGGGGACAGGGGGTTCCCTGAGCTCTGGAAACACCATATATTTT. Its translation: CASSLGTGGSLSSGNTIYF. The chain has TRBV5-1 and TRBJ1-3; 10 bases fit TRBD1. This CDR3 comprises 19 residues. V lost 0 bases and J lost 0; bases outside the gene matches: 9. Germline V gives CDR1 SGHRS, CDR2 YFSETQ.

This chain joins TRBV10-2 and TRBJ2-3; TRBD2 aligns across 10 bases. Trimming cost V 10 bases and J 2 bases; bases outside gene matches: 12. This CDR3 contains 16 residues. Germline V CDR1 and CDR2: WSHSY, SAAADI. The CDR3 bases are TGCGCCACGCTAGCGGGGGACTACGGTTTCACAGATACGCAGTATTTT. It yields the protein CATLAGDYGFTDTQYF.